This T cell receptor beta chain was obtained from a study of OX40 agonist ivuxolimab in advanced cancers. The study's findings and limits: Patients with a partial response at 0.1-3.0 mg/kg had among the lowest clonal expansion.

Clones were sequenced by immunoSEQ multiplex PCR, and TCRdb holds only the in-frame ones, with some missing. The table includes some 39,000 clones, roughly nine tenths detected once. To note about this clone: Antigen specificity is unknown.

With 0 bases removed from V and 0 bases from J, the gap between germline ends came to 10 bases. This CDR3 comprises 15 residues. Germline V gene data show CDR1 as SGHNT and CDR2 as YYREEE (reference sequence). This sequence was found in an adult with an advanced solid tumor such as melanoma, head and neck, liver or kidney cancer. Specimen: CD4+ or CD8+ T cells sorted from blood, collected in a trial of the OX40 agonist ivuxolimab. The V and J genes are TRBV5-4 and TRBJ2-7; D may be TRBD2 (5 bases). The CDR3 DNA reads TGTGCCAGCAGCTTGGAGGCGGGTAGCTCCTACGAGCAGTACTTC. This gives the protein CASSLEAGSSYEQYF.